This TCR beta chain was sequenced for a study of neurological immune-mediated disorders. Study-level background: Multiple sclerosis patients numbered about 35, with approximately 31 relapsing-remitting and 3 secondary progressive.

At least ten counts were recorded for this clonotype. CDR1 and CDR2 from the germline V gene are MNHEY and SMNVEV (reference sequence). Trimming took 2 bases from V and 6 from J, leaving 13 bases between them. The CDR3 loop spans 14 amino acids. The authors obtained over 180 million TCR-beta sequences from 15-18 subjects per sequencing run. In TCRdb, the 5' RACE reads were re-called with MiXCR into one record per CDR3 protein. Seen here are approximately 52,000 distinct CDR3 sequences, 3% to 3.5% observed once, and the top ten hold 5.9%. V gene TRBV27 combines with J gene TRBJ1-2; D unresolved. The clonotype comes from a man aged 40-55 years with multiple sclerosis. The specimen sequenced was PBMCs. The CDR3 is CASSLRRSVDGYTF. DNA of the CDR3: TGTGCCAGCAGTTTACGCCGCTCTGTCGATGGCTACACCTTC.